These 2 T cell receptor beta chains were all obtained from the same sample, sequenced in a study of blood T cell repertoires in COVID-19. Using immunoSEQ multiplex PCR, the repertoire was profiled, and TCRdb retains in-frame clones only, with some absent. Here the sample spans 100,000 to 150,000 clones, around 89% being singletons. The source material was peripheral blood. The receptor set was obtained from a man aged 45 to 65 with acute or convalescent COVID-19.

The chain carries TRBV25-1 and TRBJ2-6; TRBD1 matches at 9 bases. V gave up 6 bases and J gave up 0 bases; unmatched junction bases: 3. The CDR3 covers 16 residues. Germline V gene data show CDR1 as MGHDK and CDR2 as SYGVNS. CDR3 sequence: CASRGQGISGANVLTF. In nucleotides, the CDR3 is TGTGCCAGCAGAGGACAGGGGATCTCTGGGGCCAACGTCCTGACTTTC.

As to this clone: The sample has other DNA sequences that encode this CDR3 too. The V gene is TRBV9, the J gene TRBJ1-5, with D hard to call. The CDR3 sequence is 14 residues long. Germline V gene data show CDR1 as SGDLS and CDR2 as YYNGEE. Trimming cost V 4 bases and J 1 base, with 9 bases left between them. CDR3: CASSPGVSNQPQHF. CDR3 sequence (DNA): TGTGCCAGCAGCCCGGGAGTAAGCAATCAGCCCCAGCATTTT.